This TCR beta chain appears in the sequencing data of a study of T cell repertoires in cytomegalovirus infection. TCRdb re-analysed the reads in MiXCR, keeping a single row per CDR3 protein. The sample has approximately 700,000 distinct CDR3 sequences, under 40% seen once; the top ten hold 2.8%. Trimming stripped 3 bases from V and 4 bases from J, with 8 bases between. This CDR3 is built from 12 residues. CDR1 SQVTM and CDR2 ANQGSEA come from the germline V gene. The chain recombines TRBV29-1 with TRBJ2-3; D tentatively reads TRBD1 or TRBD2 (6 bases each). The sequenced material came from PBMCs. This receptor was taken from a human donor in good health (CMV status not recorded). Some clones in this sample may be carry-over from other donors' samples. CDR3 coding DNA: TGCAGCGTTGATAGGGGGGCAGATACGCAGTATTTT. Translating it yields CSVDRGADTQYF.